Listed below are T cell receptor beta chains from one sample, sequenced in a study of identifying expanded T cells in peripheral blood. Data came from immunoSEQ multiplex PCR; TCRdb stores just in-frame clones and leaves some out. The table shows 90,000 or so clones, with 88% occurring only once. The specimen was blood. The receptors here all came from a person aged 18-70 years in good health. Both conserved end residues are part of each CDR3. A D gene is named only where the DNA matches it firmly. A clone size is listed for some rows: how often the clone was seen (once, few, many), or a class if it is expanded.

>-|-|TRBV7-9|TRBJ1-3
CASSSVIEYSGNTIYF
TGTGCCAGCAGTTCCGTTATCGAATACTCTGGAAACACCATATATTTT
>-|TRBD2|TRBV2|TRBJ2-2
CASSPGLATGELFF
TGTGCCAGCAGTCCGGGACTAGCTACCGGGGAGCTGTTTTTT
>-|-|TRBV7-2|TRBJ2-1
CASSLGAYNEQFF
TGTGCCAGCAGCTTAGGGGCCTACAATGAGCAGTTCTTC
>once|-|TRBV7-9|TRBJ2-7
CASSLGSYEQYF
TGTGCCAGCAGCTTAGGCTCCTACGAGCAGTACTTC
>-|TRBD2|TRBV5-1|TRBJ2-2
CASRSGTSAGELFF
TGCGCCAGCAGGTCCGGGACTAGCGCCGGGGAGCTGTTTTTT
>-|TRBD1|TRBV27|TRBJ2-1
CASSPIGQGSNEQFF
TGTGCCAGCAGCCCTATCGGACAGGGTTCCAATGAGCAGTTCTTC
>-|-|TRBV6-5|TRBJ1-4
CASSSVPVNEKLFF
TGTGCCAGCAGCTCCGTACCGGTAAATGAAAAACTGTTTTTT
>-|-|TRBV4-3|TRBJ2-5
CASSPLLYQETQYF
TGCGCCAGCAGCCCACTCTTGTACCAAGAGACCCAGTACTTC
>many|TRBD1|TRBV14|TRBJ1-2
CASSPTRQGGYTF
TGTGCCAGCAGCCCTACCAGACAGGGTGGCTACACCTTC
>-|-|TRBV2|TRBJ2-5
CASSKGRLLETQYF
TGTGCCAGCAGTAAGGGACGACTTCTAGAGACCCAGTACTTC
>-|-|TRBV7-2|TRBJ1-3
CASSPDSSGNTIYF
TGTGCCAGCAGCCCAGACAGCTCTGGAAACACCATATATTTT
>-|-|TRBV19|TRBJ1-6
CATLMTAGSPLHF
TGTGCCACCCTCATGACCGCAGGTTCACCCCTCCACTTT
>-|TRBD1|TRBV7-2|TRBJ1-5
CASSLRQGEQPQHF
TGTGCCAGCAGCTTAAGGCAGGGGGAACAGCCCCAGCATTTT
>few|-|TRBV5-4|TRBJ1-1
CASSRQSNTEAFF
TGTGCCAGCAGCAGACAGTCGAACACTGAAGCTTTCTTT
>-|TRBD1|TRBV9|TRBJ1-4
CASSTTQGAGEKLFF
TGTGCCAGCAGCACCACTCAGGGGGCGGGTGAAAAACTGTTTTTT
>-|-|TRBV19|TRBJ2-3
CASSIEIFTDTQYF
TGTGCCAGTAGTATCGAAATTTTCACAGATACGCAGTATTTT
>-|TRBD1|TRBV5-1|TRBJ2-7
CASSFRQGYEQYF
TGCGCCAGCAGCTTCAGACAGGGCTACGAGCAGTACTTC
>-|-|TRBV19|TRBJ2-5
CASTTFGAETQYF
TGTGCCAGTACCACCTTCGGGGCTGAAACCCAGTACTTC
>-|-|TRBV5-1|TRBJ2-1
CASSLLASYNEQFF
TGCGCCAGCAGCTTACTAGCCTCCTACAATGAGCAGTTCTTC
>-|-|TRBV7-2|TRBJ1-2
CASSLERQFYGYTF
TGTGCCAGCAGCTTAGAGAGACAGTTCTATGGCTACACCTTC
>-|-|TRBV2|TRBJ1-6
CASYSGDWYNSPLHF
TGTGCCAGCTACTCAGGGGATTGGTATAATTCACCCCTCCACTTT
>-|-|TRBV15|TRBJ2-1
CATSRGGDVREQFF
TGTGCCACCAGCAGAGGAGGAGATGTCCGGGAGCAGTTCTTC
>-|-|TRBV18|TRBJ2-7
CASSPRTASYEQYF
TGTGCCAGCTCACCAAGGACAGCTTCCTACGAGCAGTACTTC
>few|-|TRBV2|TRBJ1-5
CASSDFEGGQPQHF
TGTGCCAGCAGTGACTTTGAGGGAGGTCAGCCCCAGCATTTT
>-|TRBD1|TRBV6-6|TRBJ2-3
CASSYPQGAFDTQYF
TGTGCCAGCAGTTACCCACAGGGGGCGTTTGATACGCAGTATTTT
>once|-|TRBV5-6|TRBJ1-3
CASSLGQTRNTIYF
TGTGCCAGCAGCTTAGGACAGACAAGAAACACCATATATTTT
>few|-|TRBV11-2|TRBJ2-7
CASSLFQDSYEQYF
TGTGCCAGCAGCTTATTTCAGGACTCCTACGAGCAGTACTTC